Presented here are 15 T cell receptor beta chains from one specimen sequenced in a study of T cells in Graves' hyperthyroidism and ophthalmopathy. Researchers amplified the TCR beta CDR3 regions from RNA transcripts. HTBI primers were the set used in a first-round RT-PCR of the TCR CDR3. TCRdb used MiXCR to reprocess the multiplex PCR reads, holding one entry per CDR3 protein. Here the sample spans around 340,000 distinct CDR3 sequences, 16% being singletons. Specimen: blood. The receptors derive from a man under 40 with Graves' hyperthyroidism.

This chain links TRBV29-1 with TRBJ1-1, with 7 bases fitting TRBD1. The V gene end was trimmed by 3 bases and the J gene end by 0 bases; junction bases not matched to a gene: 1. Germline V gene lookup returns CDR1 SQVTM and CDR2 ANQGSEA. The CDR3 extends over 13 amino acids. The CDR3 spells CSVEGQMNTEAFF. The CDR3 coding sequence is TGCAGCGTTGAGGGACAGATGAACACTGAAGCTTTCTTT.

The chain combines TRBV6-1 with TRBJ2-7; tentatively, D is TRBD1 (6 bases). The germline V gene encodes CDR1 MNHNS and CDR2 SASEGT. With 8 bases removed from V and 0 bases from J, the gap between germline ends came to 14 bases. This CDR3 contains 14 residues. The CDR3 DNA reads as TGTGCCAGCGGAGGACGGGACATCTCCTACGAGCAGTACTTC. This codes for CASGGRDISYEQYF.

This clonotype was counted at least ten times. The CDR3 loop is CASSSRDRGHEQYF. CDR3 in DNA: TGTGCCAGCAGCTCCCGGGACAGGGGTCACGAGCAGTACTTC. The J gene is TRBJ2-7, the V gene TRBV7-9; 10 positions agree with TRBD1. V lost 4 bases and J lost 5; bases outside the gene matches: 5. The length of the CDR3 is 14 residues. Germline V CDR1 and CDR2: SEHNR, FQNEAQ (reference sequence).

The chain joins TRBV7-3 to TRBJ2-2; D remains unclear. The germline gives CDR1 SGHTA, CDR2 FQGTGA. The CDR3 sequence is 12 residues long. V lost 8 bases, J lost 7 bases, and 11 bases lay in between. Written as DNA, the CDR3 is TGTGCCAGCGGGTCTTTGGGCGGGGAGCTGTTTTTT. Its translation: CASGSLGGELFF.

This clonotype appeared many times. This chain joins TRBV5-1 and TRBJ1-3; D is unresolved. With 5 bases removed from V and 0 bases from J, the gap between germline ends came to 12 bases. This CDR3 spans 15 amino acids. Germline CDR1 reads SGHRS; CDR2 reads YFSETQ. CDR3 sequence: CASRTTLSSGNTIYF. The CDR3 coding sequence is TGCGCCAGCAGAACCACTCTGAGCTCTGGAAACACCATATATTTT. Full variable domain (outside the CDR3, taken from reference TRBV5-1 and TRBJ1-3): KAGVTQTPRYLIKTRGQQVTLSCSPISGHRSVSWYQQTPGQGLQFLFEYFSETQRNKGNFPGRFSGRQFSNSRSEMNVSTLELGDSALYLCASRTTLSSGNTIYFGEGSWLTVV.

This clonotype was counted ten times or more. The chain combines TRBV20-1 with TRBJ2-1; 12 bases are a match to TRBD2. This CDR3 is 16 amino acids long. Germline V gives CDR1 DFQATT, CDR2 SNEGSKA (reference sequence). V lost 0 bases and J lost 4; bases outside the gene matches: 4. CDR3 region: CSARDRLAGGYNEQFF. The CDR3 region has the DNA TGCAGTGCTAGAGATCGTCTAGCGGGAGGGTACAATGAGCAGTTCTTC.

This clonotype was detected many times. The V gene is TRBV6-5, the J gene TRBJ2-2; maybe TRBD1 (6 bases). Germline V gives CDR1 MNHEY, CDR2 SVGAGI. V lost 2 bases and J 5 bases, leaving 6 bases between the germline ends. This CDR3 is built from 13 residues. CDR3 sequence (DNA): TGTGCCAGCAGTTACGGACAGACCGGGGAGCTGTTTTTT. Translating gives CASSYGQTGELFF.

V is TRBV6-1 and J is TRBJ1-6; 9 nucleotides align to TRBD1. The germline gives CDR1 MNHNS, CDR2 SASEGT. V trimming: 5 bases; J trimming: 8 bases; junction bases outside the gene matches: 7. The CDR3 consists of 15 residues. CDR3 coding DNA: TGTGCCAGCAGTCACGGGGGACAGGGCCATTCACCCCTCCACTTT. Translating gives CASSHGGQGHSPLHF.

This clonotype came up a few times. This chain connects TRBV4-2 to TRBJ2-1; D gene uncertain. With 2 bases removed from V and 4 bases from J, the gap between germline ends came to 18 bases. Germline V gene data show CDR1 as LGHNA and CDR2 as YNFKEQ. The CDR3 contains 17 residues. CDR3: CASSQSVRALEYNEQFF. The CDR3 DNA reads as TGTGCCAGCAGCCAATCGGTTCGTGCTTTAGAGTACAATGAGCAGTTCTTC.

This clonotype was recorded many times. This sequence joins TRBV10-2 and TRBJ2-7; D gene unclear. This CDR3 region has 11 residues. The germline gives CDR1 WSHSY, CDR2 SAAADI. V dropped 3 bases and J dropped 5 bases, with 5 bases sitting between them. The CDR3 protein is CASSDGHEQYF. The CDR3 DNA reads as TGCGCCAGCAGTGATGGGCACGAGCAGTACTTC.

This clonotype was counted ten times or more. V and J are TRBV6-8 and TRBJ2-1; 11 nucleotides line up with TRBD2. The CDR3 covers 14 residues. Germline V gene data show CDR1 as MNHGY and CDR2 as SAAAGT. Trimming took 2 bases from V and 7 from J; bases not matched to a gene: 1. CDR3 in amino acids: CASSYASGGNEQFF. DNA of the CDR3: TGTGCCAGCAGTTACGCTAGCGGGGGGAATGAGCAGTTCTTC.

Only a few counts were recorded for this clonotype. The CDR3: CASSNGATSDTQYF. CDR3 nucleotides: TGTGCCAGCTCCAACGGGGCGACTTCAGATACGCAGTATTTT. The V and J genes are TRBV12-3 or TRBV12-4 and TRBJ2-3, with D perhaps matching TRBD1 or TRBD2 (5 bases each). This CDR3 contains 14 residues. The ends were cut back, 8 bases at V and 4 bases at J, with 16 bases in the middle.

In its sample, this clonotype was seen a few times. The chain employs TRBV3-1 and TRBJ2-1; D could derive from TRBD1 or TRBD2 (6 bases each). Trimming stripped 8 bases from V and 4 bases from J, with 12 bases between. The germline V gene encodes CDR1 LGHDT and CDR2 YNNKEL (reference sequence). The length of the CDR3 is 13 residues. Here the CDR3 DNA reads TGTGCCAGCGGGGGGCCACGATACAATGAGCAGTTCTTC. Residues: CASGGPRYNEQFF.

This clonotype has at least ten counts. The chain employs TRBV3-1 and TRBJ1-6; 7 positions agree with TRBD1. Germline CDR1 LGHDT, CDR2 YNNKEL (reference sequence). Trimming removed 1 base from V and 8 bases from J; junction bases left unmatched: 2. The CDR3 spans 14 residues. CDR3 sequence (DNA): TGTGCCAGCAGCCAAGTCACAGGGGATTCACCCCTCCACTTT. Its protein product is CASSQVTGDSPLHF. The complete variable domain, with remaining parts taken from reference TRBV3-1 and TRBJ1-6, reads DTAVSQTPKYLVTQMGNDKSIKCEQNLGHDTMYWYKQDSKKFLKIMFSYNNKELIINETVPNRFSPKSPDKAHLNLHINSLELGDSAVYFCASSQVTGDSPLHFGNGTRLTVT.

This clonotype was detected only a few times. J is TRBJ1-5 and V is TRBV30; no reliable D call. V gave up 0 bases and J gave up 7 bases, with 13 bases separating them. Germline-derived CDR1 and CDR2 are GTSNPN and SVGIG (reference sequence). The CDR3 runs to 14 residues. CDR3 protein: CAWSVPGIGQPQHF. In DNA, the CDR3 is TGTGCCTGGAGTGTTCCCGGAATCGGGCAGCCCCAGCATTTT.